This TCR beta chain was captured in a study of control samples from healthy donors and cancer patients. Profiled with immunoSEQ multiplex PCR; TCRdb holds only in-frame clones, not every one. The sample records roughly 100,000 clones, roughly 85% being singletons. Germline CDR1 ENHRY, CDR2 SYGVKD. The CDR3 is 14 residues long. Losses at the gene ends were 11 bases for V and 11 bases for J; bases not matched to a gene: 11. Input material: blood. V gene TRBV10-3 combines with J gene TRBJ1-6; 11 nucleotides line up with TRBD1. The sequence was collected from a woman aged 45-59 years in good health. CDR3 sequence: CASQVGTGGTPLHF. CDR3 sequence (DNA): TGTGCCTCCCAGGTCGGGACAGGGGGTACACCCCTCCACTTT.